This T cell receptor beta chain was recovered during a study of cytomegalovirus exposure and HLA in healthy donors. Study-wide results and caveats: For most TCR sequences rarity was the rule, although some public TCRs occurred in many donors. Per a later analysis, about 17,000 TCR beta sequences showed association with HLA alleles at 0.05 false discovery rate. Further analysis was carried out later, and it showed several of the most significant clusters appearing linked to common viral pathogens. Evidence from a later analysis indicated that most CMV-associated TCR beta chains looked HLA-restricted.

Comment on this clone: The antigen remains unidentified. An end of the junction differs from the germline gene, which may be a read error.

The PCR made use of 60 Vbeta and 13 Jbeta primers. Produced via immunoSEQ multiplex PCR; TCRdb's table is partial and in-frame only. Here the sample spans approximately 180,000 clones, under 85% being singletons. Germline CDR1 reads SEHNR; CDR2 reads FQNEAQ (reference sequence). The CDR3 runs 13 residues. This TCR came from a male donor in good health and CMV-seronegative. The sample taken for sequencing was PBMCs. V gene TRBV7-9 combines with J gene TRBJ1-5, with D hard to call. The CDR3, as DNA: TGTGCCGGCAGCTCCACCTCGGGTCAGCCCCAGCATTTT. Its protein is CAGSSTSGQPQHF.